The sequence of this T cell receptor (beta chain) was determined in a study of monozygotic twins with inflammatory bowel disease (dated by TCRdb to between 2018 and 2020). Turning to the overall study: The complete study included 30 or so monozygotic twin pairs: 19 IBD-discordant Danish pairs and nine German pairs, of which four were IBD-concordant and five were IBD-discordant. Disease-associated traits were sought mainly through comparisons between IBD patients and their genetically identical healthy co-twins within discordant pairs. Each individual had, on average, about 151 000 unique TCRalpha sequences and 181 000 unique TCRbeta sequences available for analysis.

Overall study outcomes, separate from this receptor: Differing immunosuppressive treatments among patients may have added background noise and inter-individual variability to the repertoires. The results gave no support for a single strong signal or clonotype linked to IBD. A decrease in TCRbeta repertoire diversity, as measured by inverse Simpson index, was observed in IBD patients compared with their healthy co-twins. IBD patients shared fewer clonotypes with other individuals than healthy twins did, most markedly in patients showing signs of disease activity. The analysis was unable to tell different T cell subtypes apart. No difference in repertoire similarity was observed between concordant and discordant twins, possibly owing to limited statistical power.

From each donor, a roughly 2.5 ml peripheral blood sample was collected into PAXgene tubes and stored at -80 degrees C. Without any T cell sorting, total RNA was extracted from whole blood using the PAXgene blood miRNA kit on an automated QIAcube. Peripheral blood from monozygotic twin pairs who were concordant or discordant for inflammatory bowel disease underwent deep TCRalpha and TCRbeta repertoire profiling using unique molecular barcoding. Smoking habits were recorded for all twin pairs, and individuals were classified as current, former or never smokers. Library construction relied on 5' RACE. Each TCR library was prepared from about 4,000 ng of total RNA. For each sample, cDNA synthesis with SMARTScribe reverse transcriptase was split into eight separate reactions. Unique molecular identifiers containing a 6-nucleotide sample barcode were introduced through template switching during cDNA synthesis. TCRalpha and TCRbeta cDNA was amplified by two nested PCRs of roughly 16 and 10 cycles, with bead purification after each PCR. Before amplification, the cDNA was both treated with uracil DNA-glycosylase and purified with the QIAquick PCR purification kit. The second PCR added Illumina TruSeq-compatible adapters along with sample-specific barcodes. TapeStation and Qubit were used to check library quality and concentration, and 5 ng of each library went into the pool. Sequencing of the pooled libraries was done on an Illumina HiSeq2500 single-index Rapid Run using custom sequencing primers and 2 x 100 bp reads. The authors' pipeline ran thus. UMI-based consensus assembly with MiGEC version 1.2.6 was used to correct PCR and sequencing errors. MiXCR version 2.1.1 was used to carry out V(D)J alignment, clonotype assembly and CDR3 extraction. To normalise gene usage, clonotype sharing and MAIT/NKT TCR abundance, the top 1000, 10 000 and 20 000 clonotypes in each sample were analysed. Diversity was computed as the inverse Simpson index with the vegan R package after downsampling to 27 000 UMIs. Paired Mann-Whitney U tests were applied to discordant twin pairs, with Benjamini-Hochberg correction for multiple testing. TCRdb reanalyzed the reads, keeping one entry per CDR3 protein sequence and omitting DNA. It is TCRdb's table, rather than the study itself, that gives the V and J calls and clone size. This sample's listing comprises around 150,000 distinct CDR3 sequences. Of the sample, roughly 2.3% falls within the top ten clones.

The CDR3 numbers 14 residues from cysteine through phenylalanine. DNA was not recorded. Taken from the germline V gene, the CDR1 and CDR2 loops are LGHNA and YSLEER. Turning to this clonotype: What antigen it recognizes has not been identified.

The receptor comes from a human donor with ulcerative colitis or Crohn's disease, or a healthy co-twin of an affected twin (not recorded which). The sequencing input was blood. This sequence uses TRBV4-3 and TRBJ2-7. CDR3 reads: CASSQEPASYEQYF.